A selection of T cell receptor beta chains follows, all from one sample in a study of T cells after yellow fever vaccination. TCRdb analysed the 5' RACE reads with MiXCR anew, one entry per CDR3 protein. Counted here are 300,000 to 350,000 distinct CDR3 sequences, approximately 4.2% occurring once; the ten biggest clones make up about 24%. Sample: PBMCs, taken 5 days after the yellow fever booster vaccination. The receptors originated from a man younger than 30 who received the YFV17D yellow fever vaccine. Each CDR3 is given with its conserved first and last residue. The D gene is left open where the match is weak. Size is stated for part of the rows, as once, few or many counts, or as a class when the clone is expanded.

D gene,V gene,clone size,J gene,CDR3 DNA,CDR3 protein
NA,TRBV27,NA,TRBJ2-7,TGTGCCAGCAGTCAAAACGGCGCTTCCTACGAGCAGTACTTC,CASSQNGASYEQYF
NA,TRBV15,NA,TRBJ2-7,TGTGCCACCAGCAGAGCCCCTGGCATCGAGCAGTACTTC,CATSRAPGIEQYF
NA,TRBV18,many,TRBJ1-1,TGTGCCAGCTCACCGCCCGTGCGGAAAGAAGCTTTCTTT,CASSPPVRKEAFF
TRBD1,TRBV7-2,NA,TRBJ1-1,TGTGCCAGCAGCTTATTCCAGGGGGGCACTGAAGCTTTCTTT,CASSLFQGGTEAFF
TRBD1,TRBV15,few,TRBJ2-5,TGTGCCACCAGCGAAGTACACCGGGACAGGGAAAAGACCCAGTACTTC,CATSEVHRDREKTQYF
NA,TRBV12-3/TRBV12-4,few,TRBJ2-2,TGTGCCAGCAGTGCCCGGCGGCCCGGGGAGCTGTTTTTT,CASSARRPGELFF
TRBD1,TRBV9,NA,TRBJ2-3,TGTGCCTGCGGACAGGGGGCAACAGATACGCAGTATTTT,CACGQGATDTQYF
NA,TRBV6-5,NA,TRBJ1-1,TGTGCCAGCAGGCCCGGGAACCCCAGGGAGGCTTTCTTT,CASRPGNPREAFF
NA,TRBV9,few,TRBJ1-2,TGTGCCAGCAGCGCAGCCCCGGGACCCACTAACTATGGCTACACCTTC,CASSAAPGPTNYGYTF
NA,TRBV6-2/TRBV6-3,NA,TRBJ1-5,TGTGCCAGCAGTCCGTGGGACGGGACAAGGAGACGGCCCCAGCATTTT,CASSPWDGTRRRPQHF
NA,TRBV7-2,many,TRBJ2-3,TGTGCCAGCAGCTTAGTGGGCAGGAGCACAGATACGCAGTATTTT,CASSLVGRSTDTQYF
NA,TRBV12-3/TRBV12-4,many,TRBJ2-7,TGTGCCAGCAGCCCCTGGAGCCACGAGCAGTACTTC,CASSPWSHEQYF
NA,TRBV24-1,NA,TRBJ1-1,TGTGCCACCAGTGATCCGAAAAGTGGGAGCGGAGCTTTCTTT,CATSDPKSGSGAFF
TRBD2,TRBV20-1,NA,TRBJ2-5,TGCAGTGCTAGAGTGGCGGGGGGGCAAGAGACCCAGTACTTC,CSARVAGGQETQYF
NA,TRBV5-1,many,TRBJ2-3,TGCGCCAGCGGCCAAGCGACTAGGTCCACAGATACGCAGTATTTT,CASGQATRSTDTQYF
TRBD2,TRBV5-1,many,TRBJ2-3,TGCGCCAGCAGCTCAGCGGGGGGCTCTTTACTCACAGATACGCAGTATTTT,CASSSAGGSLLTDTQYF
TRBD1,TRBV6-2/TRBV6-3,many,TRBJ1-5,TGTGCCAGCAGTCCGGGACTCAGGGGGGATCAGCCCCAGCATTTT,CASSPGLRGDQPQHF
NA,TRBV7-6,few,TRBJ2-1,TGTGCCAGCAGCTTAGGGTGGGGAGAAGACAATGAGCAGTTCTTC,CASSLGWGEDNEQFF
TRBD2,TRBV11-2,many,TRBJ2-5,TGTGCCAGCAGCCCCAAGAGGACTAGCGGGGGGGCCCCGGAGACCCAGTACTTC,CASSPKRTSGGAPETQYF
NA,TRBV6-5,many,TRBJ1-4,TGTGCCTCGTTAGGGGCGGCTAATGAAAAACTGTTTTTT,CASLGAANEKLFF
NA,TRBV12-3/TRBV12-4,few,TRBJ2-1,TGTGCCAGCAGATCCCAACAGGGCCCTTCCTACAATGAGCAGTTCTTC,CASRSQQGPSYNEQFF
NA,TRBV27,few,TRBJ1-2,TGTGCCAGCAGGGGGAGGGGGGGGTATGGCTACACCTTC,CASRGRGGYGYTF
TRBD1,TRBV4-3,many,TRBJ2-2,TGCGCCAGCAGCCATCTATATAGGACAGGAAACACCGGGGAGCTGTTTTTT,CASSHLYRTGNTGELFF
NA,TRBV7-9,NA,TRBJ1-1,TGTGCCAGCAGCTCCCTGACAGGCAGGAACACTGAAGCTTTCTTT,CASSSLTGRNTEAFF
NA,TRBV4-1,many,TRBJ1-3,TGCGCCAGCAGCCCAGGTCAGGGGAGGTCTGGAAACACCATATATTTT,CASSPGQGRSGNTIYF
NA,TRBV12-3/TRBV12-4,NA,TRBJ2-2,TGTGCCAGCAGTTTAACACAGGGAGGCACCGGGGAGCTGTTTTTT,CASSLTQGGTGELFF
TRBD1,TRBV9,few,TRBJ1-1,TGTGCCAGCAGCGTTGGGGACAGCTCCACTGAAGCTTTCTTT,CASSVGDSSTEAFF
TRBD1,TRBV12-3/TRBV12-4,few,TRBJ1-6,TGTGCCAGCAGTTTAGCCGGGACAGGGGTTGTAGGGTCACCCCTCCACTTT,CASSLAGTGVVGSPLHF
NA,TRBV7-9,NA,TRBJ2-5,TGTGCCAGCATTCTCGGCCCCCGGGAGACCCAGTACTTC,CASILGPRETQYF
TRBD2,TRBV3-1,few,TRBJ2-2,TGTGCCAGCAGCCAAGATGTGGAGCTAGCGGGGGAACTGTTTCCGAACACCGGGGAGCTGTTTTTT,CASSQDVELAGELFPNTGELFF
TRBD1,TRBV3-1,few,TRBJ2-3,TGTGCCAGCAGCCAAGCCGGGACAGGGACAGATACGCAGTATTTT,CASSQAGTGTDTQYF
TRBD1,TRBV10-2,NA,TRBJ1-3,TGCGCCAGCAGTGAGTCGAGAGGGGGCGTCTCTGGAAACACCATATATTTT,CASSESRGGVSGNTIYF
TRBD2,TRBV7-2,many,TRBJ2-3,TGTGCCAGCAGCTTATCGGCGGGGGGCACAGATACGCAGTATTTT,CASSLSAGGTDTQYF
TRBD2,TRBV6-5,many,TRBJ2-3,TGTGCCAGCAGCCTCACTGCTAGCGGGGGAGGCACAGATACGCAGTATTTT,CASSLTASGGGTDTQYF
NA,TRBV6-2/TRBV6-3,few,TRBJ2-1,TGTGCCAGTGAGGGGACGTTCTACAATGAGCAGTTCTTC,CASEGTFYNEQFF
TRBD1,TRBV20-1,NA,TRBJ2-3,TGCAGTGCTAGATCTCCGGGACAGGGAGCCCATACGCAGTATTTT,CSARSPGQGAHTQYF
NA,TRBV3-1,few,TRBJ1-1,TGTGCCAGCAGCCAAGGGGTTATTGAAGCTTTCTTT,CASSQGVIEAFF
TRBD1,TRBV7-8,many,TRBJ2-5,TGTGCCAGCAGCTTAGACAGGGGGTATGAAGAGACCCAGTACTTC,CASSLDRGYEETQYF
TRBD1,TRBV15,many,TRBJ1-5,TGTGCCACCAGCGCACAGGGGAGACAGCCCCAGCATTTT,CATSAQGRQPQHF
NA,TRBV5-1,few,TRBJ1-2,TGCGCCAGCAGGCCCTACCGGGACGGAGCTAACTATGGCTACACCTTC,CASRPYRDGANYGYTF
NA,TRBV12-3/TRBV12-4,NA,TRBJ2-7,TGTGCCAGCAGCCGGGACCTGCCCTACGAGCAGTACTTC,CASSRDLPYEQYF
NA,TRBV2,many,TRBJ1-1,TGTGCCAGCAGTGCACAGGGAGAGAACACTGAAGCTTTCTTT,CASSAQGENTEAFF
TRBD1,TRBV18,NA,TRBJ1-1,TGTGCCAGCTCACCGGACGCAGGGGGCTGGGAGACTGAAGCTTTCTTT,CASSPDAGGWETEAFF
TRBD1,TRBV6-5,NA,TRBJ1-2,TGTGCCAGCAGGAGACAGGGATCTAACTATGGCTACACCTTC,CASRRQGSNYGYTF
TRBD1,TRBV20-1,NA,TRBJ1-1,TGCAGTGCTACCCGGACAGGGACGAACACTGAAGCTTTCTTT,CSATRTGTNTEAFF
NA,TRBV24-1,many,TRBJ2-2,TGTGCCACCCAAGGTTGGGGCGACGGGGAGCTGTTTTTT,CATQGWGDGELFF
NA,TRBV5-1,many,TRBJ1-1,TGCGCCAGCAGCTTGGCCTCTCAGGGGACATCGGCTTTCTTT,CASSLASQGTSAFF
TRBD1,TRBV3-1,NA,TRBJ2-1,TGTGCCAGCAGCCCCTGGACAGGGCAAGGGGATGAGCAGTTCTTC,CASSPWTGQGDEQFF
TRBD1,TRBV19,few,TRBJ2-4,TGTGCCAGTAGTGTAGCAGGGGGCATCGCCAAAAACATTCAGTACTTC,CASSVAGGIAKNIQYF
NA,TRBV6-1,NA,TRBJ1-4,TGTGCCAGCAGTGAACGGACTCCAGGACATCTTAATGAAAAACTGTTTTTT,CASSERTPGHLNEKLFF
NA,TRBV23-1,few,TRBJ2-2,TGCGCCAGCAGCCTGACACATCAAGTTCTTTCCGGGGAGCTGTTTTTT,CASSLTHQVLSGELFF